The next 25 T cell receptor beta chains were all read from a single sample in a study of OX40 agonist ivuxolimab in advanced cancers. Generated by immunoSEQ multiplex PCR, the TCRdb table keeps only in-frame clones and is missing some. The data contain about 77,000 clones, 65% to 90% of them seen just once; the ten biggest clones take up 0.65% to 0.8%. Specimen: CD4+ or CD8+ T cells sorted from blood, collected in a trial of the OX40 agonist ivuxolimab. These receptors came from an adult with an advanced solid tumor such as melanoma, head and neck, liver or kidney cancer.

The chain uses TRBV5-1 and TRBJ2-3; TRBD2 matches at 11 bases. This CDR3 is 15 amino acids long. Germline CDR1 is SGHRS and CDR2 is YFSETQ. V shed 0 bases, J shed 14 bases, and the junction held 11 bases outside the gene matches. The chain's CDR3 is CASSLGGLAGGGLYF. Written as DNA, the CDR3 is TGCGCCAGCAGCTTGGGCGGGCTAGCGGGGGGCGGGCTGTATTTT.

This chain uses TRBV5-4 with TRBJ1-1, with 7 bases that match TRBD1. There are 17 residues in the CDR3. The V segment lost 0 bases and the J segment 5 bases; nucleotides outside the gene matches: 13. Per the germline V gene, CDR1 is SGHNT and CDR2 is YYREEE (reference sequence). The CDR3 loop reads CASSLGQGRVSRTEAFF. The CDR3, as DNA: TGTGCCAGCAGCTTGGGACAGGGTCGGGTTTCGAGGACTGAAGCTTTCTTT.

V is TRBV5-4 and J is TRBJ1-2, with D maybe TRBD1 (5 bases). Germline lookup yields CDR1 SGHNT and CDR2 YYREEE (reference sequence). This CDR3 has 13 amino acids. Trimming shortened V by 2 bases and J by 5 bases, and 10 bases separated the two germline ends. CDR3 bases: TGTGCCAGCAGCTTCCAGGGTCGGTATGGCTACACCTTC. It yields the protein CASSFQGRYGYTF.

The gene calls are TRBV6-5 and TRBJ2-3, with D hard to call. The germline V gene encodes CDR1 MNHEY and CDR2 SVGAGI. Trimming stripped 6 bases from V and 0 bases from J, with 13 bases between. This CDR3 has 15 amino acids. CDR3 sequence: CASSLQGWSTDTQYF. DNA for the CDR3: TGTGCCAGCAGCCTACAAGGATGGAGCACAGATACGCAGTATTTT.

This clone occurred a few times. The rearrangement links TRBV4-3 to TRBJ2-7, with TRBD1 as a possible D gene (6 bases). CDR3 length: 17 amino acids. Trimming shortened V by 0 bases and J by 3 bases, and 18 bases separated the two germline ends. CDR1 is LGHNA, CDR2 YSLEER, per germline. The CDR3 DNA reads TGCGCCAGCAGCCAAGAGGGACAACCGCCGGGGTACTACGAGCAGTACTTC. Translating gives CASSQEGQPPGYYEQYF.

The chain employs TRBV21-1 and TRBJ2-1; no DNA check was done on the table's D call, TRBD2. TRBV21-1 is an annotated pseudogene. This CDR3 has 11 amino acids. CDR3 protein: CASPYWTSPFF. CDR3 DNA: TGTGCCAGCCCGTATTGGACTAGTCCGTTCTTC.

The V and J genes are TRBV30 and TRBJ1-3; D remains ambiguous. From germline, CDR1 is GTSNPN and CDR2 SVGIG (reference sequence). The ends were cut back, 0 bases at V and 1 base at J, with 7 bases in the middle. The CDR3 has 14 residues. The CDR3 is CAWSVGRSGNTIYF. CDR3 in DNA: TGTGCCTGGAGTGTGGGTCGATCTGGAAACACCATATATTTT.

This chain links TRBV2 with TRBJ1-4, with 9 bases aligning to TRBD1. This CDR3 comprises 15 residues. The trim removed 6 bases at V and 2 bases at J, leaving 4 bases unmatched. Germline V gene data show CDR1 as SNHLY and CDR2 as FYNNEI. The CDR3 region is CASSRDRATNEKLFF. CDR3 nucleotide sequence: TGTGCCAGCAGCCGGGACAGGGCCACTAATGAAAAACTGTTTTTT.

Here the CDR3 reads CASSSPGGAKGNEQFF. The CDR3 region has the DNA TGTGCCAGCAGTTCTCCTGGGGGGGCGAAGGGCAATGAGCAGTTCTTC. The chain has TRBV6-5 and TRBJ2-1; maybe TRBD2 (7 bases). Germline V gene lookup returns CDR1 MNHEY and CDR2 SVGAGI. The V and J ends lost 4 bases and 6 bases respectively, with 19 bases between them. The CDR3 has 16 amino acids.

CDR3 bases: TGTGCCAGCAGCCCCGGGTTCTTC. It encodes CASSPGFF. This chain connects TRBV7-9 to TRBJ2-1; D is unclear. The V end was cut by 5 bases, the J end by 15 bases, with 5 bases between. This CDR3 is built from 8 residues. Germline assignment: CDR1 SEHNR and CDR2 FQNEAQ (reference sequence). Together with reference TRBV7-9 and TRBJ2-1, the CDR3 gives the full variable domain: DTGVSQNPRHKITKRGQNVTFRCDPISEHNRLYWYRQTLGQGPEFLTYFQNEAQLEKSRLLSDRFSAERPKGSFSTLEIQRTEQGDSAMYLCASSPGFFGPGTRLTVL.

The chain carries TRBV9 and TRBJ1-2; a possible D gene is TRBD1 (5 bases). Germline V gene lookup returns CDR1 SGDLS and CDR2 YYNGEE. Trimming left V 0 bases short and J 1 base short, with 10 bases between. The CDR3 totals 15 residues. CDR3 bases: TGTGCCAGCAGCGTAGGCGGAGACAGTAACTATGGCTACACCTTC. Its protein is CASSVGGDSNYGYTF.

This chain uses TRBV7-2 with TRBJ1-4; TRBD1 matches at 7 bases. V dropped 0 bases and J dropped 6; count of bases not matched to a gene: 7. The CDR3 contains 16 residues. In germline, CDR1 is SGHTA, CDR2 FQGNSA. Here the CDR3 reads CASSLAPMRGHEKLFF. The DNA for the CDR3 is TGTGCCAGCAGCTTAGCCCCCATGAGGGGGCATGAAAAACTGTTTTTT.

The chain combines TRBV7-3 with TRBJ2-6, with D maybe TRBD2 (6 bases). Germline V gives CDR1 SGHTA, CDR2 FQGTGA. V dropped 4 bases and J dropped 4 bases, with 20 bases sitting between them. The CDR3 runs to 18 residues. The CDR3 bases are TGTGCCAGCAGCTCCCACTCTAGCGCGGTTTACGGGGCCAACGTCCTGACTTTC. It translates to CASSSHSSAVYGANVLTF.

This sequence joins TRBV7-8 and TRBJ1-5; 9 nucleotides match TRBD1. CDR3 length equals 17 residues. The V segment lost 8 bases and the J segment 4 bases; nucleotides outside the gene matches: 15. Germline V gene lookup returns CDR1 SGHVS and CDR2 FQNEAQ. In nucleotides, the CDR3 is TGTGCCAGCGCACAACAGGGGGCCGGAATTCCAAATCAGCCCCAGCATTTT. Its protein product is CASAQQGAGIPNQPQHF. Full variable domain (remainder filled in from reference TRBV7-8 and TRBJ1-5): GAGVSQSPRYKVAKRGQDVALRCDPISGHVSLFWYQQALGQGPEFLTYFQNEAQLDKSGLPSDRFFAERPEGSVSTLKIQRTQQEDSAVYLCASAQQGAGIPNQPQHFGDGTRLSIL.

V and J are TRBV19 and TRBJ2-1; 9 bases are a match to TRBD2. V gave up 3 bases and J gave up 5 bases; unmatched junction bases: 5. Germline CDR1 LNHDA, CDR2 SQIVND (reference sequence). This CDR3 has 15 amino acids. CDR3 loop: CASSIQLAGHNEQFF. In nucleotides, the CDR3 is TGTGCCAGTAGTATTCAACTAGCGGGCCACAATGAGCAGTTCTTC.

This CDR3 is CASSSYNEQFF. The DNA of the CDR3 is TGTGCCAGCAGCTCCTACAATGAGCAGTTCTTC. The chain recombines TRBV5-4 with TRBJ2-1, with unresolved D. V shed 3 bases and J shed 2 bases, with 0 bases lying between them. Germline V gives CDR1 SGHNT, CDR2 YYREEE (reference sequence). This CDR3 region has 11 residues.

The J gene is TRBJ1-4, the V gene TRBV7-2; no reliable D call. The CDR3 spans 15 residues. Per the germline V gene, CDR1 is SGHTA and CDR2 is FQGNSA. Trimming removed 0 bases at V and 0 bases at J, with 5 bases between. CDR3 coding DNA: TGTGCCAGCAGCTTAGCCCGAGCAACTAATGAAAAACTGTTTTTT. Translating gives CASSLARATNEKLFF.

The genes are TRBV2 and TRBJ2-1; 9 bases map to TRBD1. Trimming removed 2 bases from V and 7 bases from J; junction bases left unmatched: 6. The CDR3 sequence is 15 residues long. CDR1 is SNHLY and CDR2 is FYNNEI in the germline V gene. This CDR3 reads CASSEMGQGLNEQFF. CDR3 bases: TGTGCCAGCAGTGAAATGGGACAGGGCCTAAATGAGCAGTTCTTC.

The chain recombines TRBV7-2 with TRBJ2-3, with 11 bases matching TRBD2. In germline, CDR1 is SGHTA, CDR2 FQGNSA. This CDR3 spans 16 amino acids. Germline trimming cut 4 bases from V and 3 bases from J; bases unmatched to any gene: 6. In DNA, the CDR3 is TGTGCCAGCAGCTCAAGACTAGCGGGGACAACAGATACGCAGTATTTT. Its protein product is CASSSRLAGTTDTQYF.

The chain employs TRBV6-5 and TRBJ1-3, with D uncertain. Germline-derived CDR1 and CDR2 are MNHEY and SVGAGI. This CDR3 has 15 amino acids. Trimming left V 0 bases short and J 2 bases short, with 8 bases between. CDR3 residues: CASSYSFRPGNTIYF. The DNA for the CDR3 is TGTGCCAGCAGTTACTCGTTCAGACCTGGAAACACCATATATTTT.

V gene TRBV11-2 combines with J gene TRBJ2-7; D gene ambiguous. Trimming shortened V by 5 bases and J by 3 bases, and 17 bases separated the two germline ends. CDR1 is SGHAT and CDR2 is FQNNGV in the germline V gene. This CDR3 contains 15 residues. The CDR3 DNA reads TGTGCCAGCAGCGAGGCAGCCGGGCCTTACTACGAGCAGTACTTC. This translates into CASSEAAGPYYEQYF.

The chain joins TRBV18 to TRBJ1-1, with D maybe TRBD1 (5 bases). V was shortened by 3 bases and J by 1 base, with 18 bases between the two germline ends. The germline V gene has CDR1 KGHSH and CDR2 LQKENI. The CDR3 runs 17 residues. Written as DNA, the CDR3 is TGTGCCAGCTCACCCCGACAGACTAAGATCGGGAACACTGAAGCTTTCTTT. It yields the protein CASSPRQTKIGNTEAFF.

The gene calls are TRBV11-2 and TRBJ2-2; no clear D gene. This CDR3 is 13 amino acids long. In germline, CDR1 is SGHAT, CDR2 FQNNGV. Trimming removed 5 bases at V and 0 bases at J, with 4 bases between. The CDR3 DNA reads TGTGCCAGCAGCCCACCGAACACCGGGGAGCTGTTTTTT. It encodes CASSPPNTGELFF. The full variable domain, completed using reference TRBV11-2 and TRBJ2-2, is EAGVAQSPRYKIIEKRQSVAFWCNPISGHATLYWYQQILGQGPKLLIQFQNNGVVDDSQLPKDRFSAERLKGVDSTLKIQPAKLEDSAVYLCASSPPNTGELFFGEGSRLTVL.

CDR3: CASSFRTGLYEQYF. The CDR3 DNA follows: TGTGCCAGTAGTTTTCGGACAGGGCTCTACGAGCAGTACTTC. The chain is built from TRBV19 and TRBJ2-7; 8 bases align to TRBD1. V trimming: 5 bases; J trimming: 3 bases; junction bases outside the gene matches: 6. Germline CDR1 and CDR2: LNHDA and SQIVND (reference sequence). The CDR3 contains 14 residues.

The chain joins TRBV7-2 to TRBJ1-5; maybe TRBD1 (5 bases). V shed 5 bases and J shed 0 bases, with 17 bases lying between them. This CDR3 contains 17 residues. Germline V gives CDR1 SGHTA, CDR2 FQGNSA. The chain's CDR3 is CASSLGGAAYSNQPQHF. The CDR3, as DNA: TGTGCCAGCAGCCTGGGTGGGGCAGCCTATAGCAATCAGCCCCAGCATTTT. Drawing the rest from reference TRBV7-2 and TRBJ1-5, the complete variable domain is GAGVSQSPSNKVTEKGKDVELRCDPISGHTALYWYRQSLGQGLEFLIYFQGNSAPDKSGLPSDRFSAERTGGSVSTLTIQRTQQEDSAVYLCASSLGGAAYSNQPQHFGDGTRLSIL.